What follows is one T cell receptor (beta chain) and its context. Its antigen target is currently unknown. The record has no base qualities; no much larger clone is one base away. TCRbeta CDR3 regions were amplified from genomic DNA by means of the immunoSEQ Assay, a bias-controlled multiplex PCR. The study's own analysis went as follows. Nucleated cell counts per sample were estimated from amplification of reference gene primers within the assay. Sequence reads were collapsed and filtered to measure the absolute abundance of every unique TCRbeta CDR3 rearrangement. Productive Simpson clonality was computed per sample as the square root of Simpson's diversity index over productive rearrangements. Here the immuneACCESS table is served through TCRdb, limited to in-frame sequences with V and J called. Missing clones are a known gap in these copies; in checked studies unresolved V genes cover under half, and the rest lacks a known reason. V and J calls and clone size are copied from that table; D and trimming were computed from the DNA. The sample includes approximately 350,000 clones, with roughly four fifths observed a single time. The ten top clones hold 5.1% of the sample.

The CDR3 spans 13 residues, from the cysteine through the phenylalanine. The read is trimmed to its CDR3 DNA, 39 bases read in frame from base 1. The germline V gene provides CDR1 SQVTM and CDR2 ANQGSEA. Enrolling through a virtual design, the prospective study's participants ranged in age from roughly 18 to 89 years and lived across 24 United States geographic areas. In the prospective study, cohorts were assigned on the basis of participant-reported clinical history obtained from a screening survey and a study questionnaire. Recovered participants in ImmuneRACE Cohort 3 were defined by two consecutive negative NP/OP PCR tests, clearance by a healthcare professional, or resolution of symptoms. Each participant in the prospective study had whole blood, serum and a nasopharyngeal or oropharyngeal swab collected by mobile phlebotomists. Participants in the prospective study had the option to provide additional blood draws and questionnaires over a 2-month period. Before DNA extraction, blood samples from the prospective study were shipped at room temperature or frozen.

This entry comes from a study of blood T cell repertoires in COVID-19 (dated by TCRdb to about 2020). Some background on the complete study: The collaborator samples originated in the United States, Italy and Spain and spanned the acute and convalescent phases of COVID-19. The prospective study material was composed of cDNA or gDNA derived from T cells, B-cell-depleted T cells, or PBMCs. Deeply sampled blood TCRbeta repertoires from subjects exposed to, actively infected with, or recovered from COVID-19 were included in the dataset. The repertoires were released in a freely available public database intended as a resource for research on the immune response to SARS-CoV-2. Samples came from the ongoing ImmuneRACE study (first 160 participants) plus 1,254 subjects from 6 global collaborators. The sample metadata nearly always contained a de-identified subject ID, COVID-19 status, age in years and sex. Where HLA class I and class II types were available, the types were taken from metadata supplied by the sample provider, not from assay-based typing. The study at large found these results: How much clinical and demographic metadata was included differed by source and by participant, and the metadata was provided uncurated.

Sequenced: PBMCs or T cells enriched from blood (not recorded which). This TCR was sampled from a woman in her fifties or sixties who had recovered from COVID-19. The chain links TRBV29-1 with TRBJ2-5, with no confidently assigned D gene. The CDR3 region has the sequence CSTWSLKQETQYF. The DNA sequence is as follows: TGCAGTACCTGGTCTCTAAAACAAGAGACCCAGTACTTC.